This TCR beta chain comes out of a study of T cells in Graves' hyperthyroidism and ophthalmopathy. For the study at large: Peripheral blood was drawn at first diagnosis, prior to all treatment.

Turning to this clonotype: Given a much more abundant clone one base away, this may be a read error.

Germline V gene sequence: CDR1 KGHSH, CDR2 LQKENI. The germline V and J ends were trimmed by 2 bases and 11 bases, with 16 bases remaining between them. The CDR3 length is 13 residues. Calling Graves' hyperthyroidism stable meant ophthalmopathy did not progress within 18 months. Clinical symptoms, serum thyroxine and TRAb, thyroid ultrasound and orbital computed tomography were used for the diagnoses. TCR beta CDR3 sequences were amplified from RNA transcripts. TCR CDR3 regions were first amplified by RT-PCR with HTBI primers. One entry per CDR3 protein, called by TCRdb with MiXCR from the multiplex PCR reads. Here the sample spans fewer than 850,000 distinct CDR3 sequences, 15% to 20% being singletons.

Sequenced input: blood. The chain recombines TRBV18 with TRBJ2-7; D possibly corresponds to TRBD2 (5 bases). This receptor was identified in a man aged 50 or older with Graves' hyperthyroidism. CDR3 region: CASSPGYGEEEYF. The CDR3, as DNA: TGTGCCAGCTCACCAGGTTACGGGGAAGAGGAGTACTTC.